This TCR beta chain was captured by sequencing in a study of cytomegalovirus exposure and HLA in healthy donors. The PCR used 60 Vbeta and 13 Jbeta primers. Here immunoSEQ multiplex PCR was the method, and the copy in TCRdb shows in-frame clones only, minus some. The sample comprises some 90,000 clones, around three quarters of which are singletons, and 4% to 5.5% rests with the top ten. Sequenced: PBMCs. The origin of this receptor is a man aged 25-40 years in good health and CMV-seropositive.

CDR3 loop: CARSLIAGVAYEQYV. In nucleotides, the CDR3 is TGTGCCAGAAGCCTTATAGCGGGGGTAGCCTACGAGCAGTACGTC. The chain carries TRBV5-3 and TRBJ2-7; TRBD2 matches 9 bases. TRBV5-3 is noted as an ORF with a role that remains uncertain. The length of the CDR3 is 15 residues. Trimming cost V 4 bases and J 2 bases; bases outside gene matches: 7.